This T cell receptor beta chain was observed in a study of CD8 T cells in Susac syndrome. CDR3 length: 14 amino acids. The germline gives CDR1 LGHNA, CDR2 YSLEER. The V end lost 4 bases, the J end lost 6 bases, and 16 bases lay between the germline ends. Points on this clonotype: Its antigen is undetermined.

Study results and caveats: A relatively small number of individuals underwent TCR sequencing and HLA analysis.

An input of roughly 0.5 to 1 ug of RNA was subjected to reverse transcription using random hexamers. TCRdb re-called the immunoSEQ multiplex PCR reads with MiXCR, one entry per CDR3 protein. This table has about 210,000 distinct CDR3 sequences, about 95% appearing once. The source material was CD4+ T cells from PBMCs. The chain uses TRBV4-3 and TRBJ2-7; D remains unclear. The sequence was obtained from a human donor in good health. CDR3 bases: TGCGCCAGCAGCCGAGTGTACGCCCAAAGCGAGCAGTACTTC. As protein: CASSRVYAQSEQYF.